The 30 T cell receptor beta chains below were found in one sample sequenced in a study of T-cell memory formation after mild COVID-19. TCRdb independently ran MiXCR on the 5' RACE reads; one entry per CDR3 protein. The repertoire includes 300,000 or so distinct CDR3 sequences, around 15% of them detected once, and 20% to 25% sits in the top ten. Sequencing was done on a sample of PBMCs or a T cell subset sorted from them (not recorded which). The receptor set was obtained from a man aged 18 to 29 who had mild COVID-19 (a few samples of this study predate the infection). Cell type and time point are not known.

This clonotype was observed a few times. The rearrangement joins TRBV6-2 or TRBV6-3 to TRBJ2-1, with D tentatively TRBD1 or TRBD2 (6 bases each). The ends were cut back, 1 base at V and 7 bases at J, with 8 bases in the middle. CDR1 and CDR2 (germline): MNHEY, SVGEGT. The CDR3 contains 13 residues. DNA of the CDR3: TGTGCCAGCAGTTACTGGGGGGCTAATGAGCAGTTCTTC. Residues: CASSYWGANEQFF.

This clonotype has more than one count but fewer than ten. This chain links TRBV12-3 or TRBV12-4 with TRBJ1-1; TRBD1 is a possible D gene (5 bases). Between the trimmed V and J ends, which lost 6 bases and 5 bases, there was a span of 16 bases. This CDR3 comprises 14 residues. This CDR3 reads CASSLEGPETEAFF. DNA for the CDR3: TGTGCCAGCAGCCTCGAGGGGCCCGAGACTGAAGCTTTCTTT.

This clonotype was counted many times. The rearrangement uses TRBV4-2 and TRBJ2-5; 8 nucleotides align to TRBD1. V was clipped by 3 bases and J by 1 base; unmatched bases: 13. CDR1 LGHNA and CDR2 YNFKEQ come from the germline V gene. The CDR3 is 18 residues long. CDR3 in amino acids: CASSHSIDRGYSQETQYF. CDR3 in DNA: TGTGCCAGCAGCCACTCCATCGACAGGGGATACTCCCAAGAGACCCAGTACTTC.

This sequence joins TRBV7-9 and TRBJ2-5; 8 bases match TRBD2. The junction had 3 bases not matched to a gene; V was cut back by 1 base and J by 5 bases. This CDR3 is built from 14 residues. Per the germline V gene, CDR1 is SEHNR and CDR2 is FQNEAQ (reference sequence). The CDR3: CASSLVQRGETQYF. Here the CDR3 DNA reads TGTGCCAGCAGCTTAGTCCAGCGGGGGGAGACCCAGTACTTC.

V and J are TRBV11-2 and TRBJ2-6; possible D gene TRBD1, 6 bases. Trimming left V 1 base short and J 11 bases short, with 9 bases between. The germline V gene has CDR1 SGHAT and CDR2 FQNNGV. The CDR3 consists of 13 residues. DNA of the CDR3: TGTGCCAGCAGCTTAGCAGGGGTGCACGTCCTGACTTTC. Translated: CASSLAGVHVLTF.

V usage is TRBV2 and J usage is TRBJ2-4; D perhaps matches TRBD1 (6 bases). This CDR3 is 15 amino acids long. V shed 7 bases and J shed 12 bases, with 25 bases lying between them. Germline CDR1 and CDR2: SNHLY and FYNNEI. CDR3 DNA: TGTGCCAGCAATCAGGGGATGGGGTCAGCCTTTTATCAGTACTTC. Amino acids: CASNQGMGSAFYQYF.

The gene calls are TRBV11-2 and TRBJ2-7; D uncertain. V was trimmed by 3 bases and J by 1 base, leaving 10 bases between them. The CDR3 loop spans 14 amino acids. Germline CDR1 reads SGHAT; CDR2 reads FQNNGV. DNA of the CDR3: TGTGCCAGCAGCTTCTTGCAAGGATCCTACGAGCAGTACTTC. Translated, it gives CASSFLQGSYEQYF.

This clonotype was counted between two and nine times. The V call is TRBV6-5, the J call TRBJ1-1; D is unclear. CDR3 size: 13 residues. V dropped 2 bases and J dropped 0 bases, with 4 bases sitting between them. Germline V gives CDR1 MNHEY, CDR2 SVGAGI. The CDR3 DNA reads as TGTGCCAGCAGTTACAAGATGAACACTGAAGCTTTCTTT. This gives the protein CASSYKMNTEAFF.

The chain uses TRBV18 and TRBJ2-7; 10 positions match TRBD1. The CDR3 contains 16 residues. Trimming removed 4 bases from V and 3 bases from J; junction bases left unmatched: 9. Germline lookup yields CDR1 KGHSH and CDR2 LQKENI. Here the CDR3 reads CASSHSAGQGFYEQYV. CDR3 DNA: TGTGCCAGCTCACACTCTGCGGGACAGGGGTTCTACGAGCAGTACGTC.

This chain connects TRBV19 to TRBJ2-2; D may be TRBD2 (6 bases). The V end lost 5 bases, the J end lost 2 bases, and 12 bases lay between the germline ends. CDR3 length: 15 amino acids. Germline CDR1 reads LNHDA; CDR2 reads SQIVND (reference sequence). CDR3 DNA: TGTGCCAGTAGTGCATCCGGGACTAACACCGGGGAGCTGTTTTTT. Its translation: CASSASGTNTGELFF.

V usage is TRBV19 and J usage is TRBJ2-1; D ambiguous. The CDR3 has 13 residues. CDR1 and CDR2 (germline): LNHDA, SQIVND (reference sequence). Deletions cut 5 bases from V and 6 bases from J, with 11 bases between. CDR3 DNA: TGTGCCAGTAGTCCCACCGGGCGCAATGAGCAGTTCTTC. Its translation: CASSPTGRNEQFF.

The J gene is TRBJ2-3, the V gene TRBV2; 7 nucleotides agree with TRBD2. V shed 4 bases, J shed 2 bases, and the junction held 6 bases outside the gene matches. Germline V gene sequence: CDR1 SNHLY, CDR2 FYNNEI. The CDR3 has 15 residues. The CDR3 sequence is CASSGSGGFTDTQYF. CDR3 DNA: TGTGCCAGCAGTGGCTCCGGGGGGTTCACAGATACGCAGTATTTT.

The chain is built from TRBV12-3 or TRBV12-4 and TRBJ1-2, with 7 bases aligning to TRBD1. Trimming removed 3 bases from V and 6 bases from J; junction bases left unmatched: 13. The CDR3 has 16 residues. CDR3 DNA: TGTGCCAGCAGTTTGAGGGAGATGCCAGGGGGAAATGGCTACACCTTC. Protein product: CASSLREMPGGNGYTF.

Ten or more counts support this clonotype. The chain links TRBV6-2 or TRBV6-3 to TRBJ2-7, with 7 bases identical to TRBD2. Trimming at V came to 8 bases and at J to 4 bases, leaving 11 bases not matched to a gene. This CDR3 contains 14 residues. Germline CDR1 MNHEY, CDR2 SVGEGT. The CDR3: CASGPLGGRYEQYF. The DNA for the CDR3 is TGTGCCAGCGGACCACTTGGCGGGAGATACGAGCAGTACTTC.

The chain is built from TRBV24-1 and TRBJ2-3; no definite D call. Germline assignment: CDR1 KGHDR and CDR2 SFDVKD. This CDR3 is built from 13 residues. With 2 bases removed from V and 10 bases from J, the gap between germline ends came to 12 bases. CDR3 nucleotides: TGTGCCACCAGTGATTCGGTTGGGTCGGCGCAGTATTTT. Translating it yields CATSDSVGSAQYF.

This clonotype has only a few counts. The CDR3, as DNA: TGTGCCAGCAGTTTACAGGGGAGCTATGGCTACACCTTC. Its translation is CASSLQGSYGYTF. The J gene is TRBJ1-2, the V gene TRBV6-6; 7 nucleotides line up with TRBD1. CDR3 length: 13 amino acids. The V segment lost 4 bases and the J segment 4 bases; nucleotides outside the gene matches: 3. The germline V gene encodes CDR1 MNHNY and CDR2 SVGAGI (reference sequence).

This clonotype was counted between two and nine times. The rearrangement joins TRBV12-3 or TRBV12-4 to TRBJ2-5, with D tentatively TRBD2 (6 bases). The ends were cut back, 6 bases at V and 5 bases at J, with 19 bases in the middle. The CDR3 covers 15 residues. The CDR3 protein is CASRKGEVLSETQYF. Written as DNA, the CDR3 is TGTGCCAGCAGAAAAGGGGAGGTGCTGAGCGAGACCCAGTACTTC.

The V and J genes are TRBV27 and TRBJ1-2; D perhaps matches TRBD1 (5 bases). Germline lookup yields CDR1 MNHEY and CDR2 SMNVEV (reference sequence). With 6 bases removed from V and 4 bases from J, the gap between germline ends came to 15 bases. This CDR3 is 14 amino acids long. The CDR3 bases are TGTGCCAGCAGCCTGATAGGGGATCCCTATGGCTACACCTTC. It specifies CASSLIGDPYGYTF.

The chain uses TRBV6-5 and TRBJ2-7; TRBD2 agrees at 12 bases. The V and J ends lost 3 bases and 3 bases, in that order; junction bases with no gene match: 6. Per germline, CDR1 MNHEY and CDR2 SVGAGI. This CDR3 is built from 16 residues. CDR3 coding DNA: TGTGCCAGCAGTTATTCGACTAGCGGGGGATACTACGAGCAGTACTTC. Encoded protein: CASSYSTSGGYYEQYF.

CDR3 nucleotide sequence: TGCGCCAGCAGCTTTTGGGAGCCGAGAGATACGCAGTATTTT. Its protein product is CASSFWEPRDTQYF. The genes are TRBV5-1 and TRBJ2-3, with a tentative D call TRBD2 (5 bases). Germline loops: CDR1 SGHRS, CDR2 YFSETQ. The CDR3 loop spans 14 amino acids. V was trimmed by 2 bases and J by 5 bases, leaving 12 bases between them.

As concerns this clonotype: This could be a read error, since a much larger clone is one nucleotide away. The chain has TRBV20-1 and TRBJ1-5; D perhaps matches TRBD1 (6 bases). The CDR3 contains 14 residues. V was pared by 6 bases and J by 11 bases, with 23 bases between. Germline V gives CDR1 DFQATT, CDR2 SNEGSKA (reference sequence). The CDR3, as DNA: TGCAGTGCCGCCTCGGTACAGGGAATACGGTCCCAGCATTTT. Translating gives CSAASVQGIRSQHF.

This clonotype has more than one count but fewer than ten. The chain combines TRBV4-3 with TRBJ2-1, with TRBD1 identical over 9 bases. Trimming cost V 0 bases and J 7 bases; bases outside gene matches: 10. The CDR3 is made up of 17 amino acids. CDR1 is LGHNA and CDR2 is YSLEER in the germline V gene. The CDR3 sequence is CASSQDGGTGRRNEQFF. The CDR3 DNA reads as TGCGCCAGCAGCCAAGATGGGGGGACAGGGCGTCGGAATGAGCAGTTCTTC.

V gene TRBV7-2 combines with J gene TRBJ1-5; 8 positions agree with TRBD1. This CDR3 contains 14 residues. Germline lookup yields CDR1 SGHTA and CDR2 FQGNSA. The J segment lost 9 bases and the V segment lost 3 bases, leaving 7 bases of the junction unmatched. This CDR3 is CASSFDTGGSPQHF. The CDR3 DNA is TGTGCCAGCAGCTTTGATACAGGGGGATCGCCCCAGCATTTT.

This clonotype has at least ten counts. The chain is built from TRBV7-2 and TRBJ1-4; D uncertain. V was cut by 2 bases and J by 5 bases, with 15 bases left in between. Germline V lookup: CDR1 SGHTA, CDR2 FQGNSA. This CDR3 is 16 amino acids long. CDR3 sequence reads: CASSLSGQVRNEKLFF. Written as DNA, the CDR3 is TGTGCCAGCAGCTTATCCGGGCAGGTTCGAAATGAAAAACTGTTTTTT.

The chain employs TRBV6-6 and TRBJ1-5; D gene uncertain. The V gene's germline CDR1 is MNHNY and CDR2 SVGAGI (reference sequence). V lost 2 bases and J 7 bases, leaving 9 bases between the germline ends. This CDR3 spans 13 amino acids. The CDR3 DNA reads as TGTGCCAGCAGTTACGGGGAGAGACAGCCCCAGCATTTT. It is translated as CASSYGERQPQHF.

The chain uses TRBV7-7 and TRBJ1-5; D remains unclear. Germline V gene sequence: CDR1 SSHAT, CDR2 FNYEAQ (reference sequence). This CDR3 region has 17 residues. Trimming removed 0 bases at V and 0 bases at J, with 12 bases between. The CDR3, as DNA: TGTGCCAGCAGCTTAGCGCTACAGTTCCATAGCAATCAGCCCCAGCATTTT. As protein: CASSLALQFHSNQPQHF.

This clonotype was seen ten or more times. The chain is built from TRBV12-3 or TRBV12-4 and TRBJ1-1; TRBD1 aligns across 8 bases. The CDR3 totals 14 residues. V shed 4 bases, J shed 1 base, and the junction held 2 bases outside the gene matches. The CDR3 loop is CASSSGQGNTEAFF. CDR3 in DNA: TGTGCCAGCAGTTCCGGACAGGGGAACACTGAAGCTTTCTTT.

This clonotype came up many times. This chain joins TRBV7-6 and TRBJ2-3; D is uncertain. V lost 5 bases to trimming and J lost 8 bases, with 14 bases between them. Germline CDR1 and CDR2: SGHVS and FNYEAQ. This CDR3 spans 13 amino acids. The CDR3 DNA reads TGTGCCAGCAGCGTCTTAACTACGGGTACGCAGTATTTT. Translating it yields CASSVLTTGTQYF.

This rearrangement joins TRBV7-2 to TRBJ2-7, with D tentatively TRBD1 or TRBD2 (5 bases each). V lost 6 bases and J 6 bases, leaving 27 bases between the germline ends. The germline V gene has CDR1 SGHTA and CDR2 FQGNSA. The CDR3 loop spans 17 amino acids. The CDR3 protein is CASSRTTGTASLGEQYF. The DNA of the CDR3 is TGTGCCAGCAGTCGAACGACCGGGACGGCCTCACTGGGCGAGCAGTACTTC.

This clonotype was detected only a few times. The chain combines TRBV2 with TRBJ2-2, with D hard to call. The germline V and J ends were trimmed by 5 bases and 6 bases, with 4 bases remaining between them. CDR3 length: 11 residues. Germline CDR1 reads SNHLY; CDR2 reads FYNNEI. The CDR3 nucleotides read TGTGCCAGCAGTTCCCCCGGGGAGCTGTTTTTT. Amino acid sequence: CASSSPGELFF.